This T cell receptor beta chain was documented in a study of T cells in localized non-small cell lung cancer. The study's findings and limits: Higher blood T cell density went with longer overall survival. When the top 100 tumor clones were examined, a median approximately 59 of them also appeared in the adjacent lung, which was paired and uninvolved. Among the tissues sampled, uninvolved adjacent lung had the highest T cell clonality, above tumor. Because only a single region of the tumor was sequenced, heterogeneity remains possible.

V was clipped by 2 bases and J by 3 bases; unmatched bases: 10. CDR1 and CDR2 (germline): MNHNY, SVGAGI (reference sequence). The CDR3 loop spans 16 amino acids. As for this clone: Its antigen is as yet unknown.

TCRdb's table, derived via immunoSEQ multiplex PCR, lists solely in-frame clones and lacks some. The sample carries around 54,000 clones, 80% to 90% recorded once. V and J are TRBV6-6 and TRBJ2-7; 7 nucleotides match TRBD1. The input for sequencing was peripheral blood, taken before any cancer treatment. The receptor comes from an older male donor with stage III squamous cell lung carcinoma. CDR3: CASSYITGAAGYEQYF. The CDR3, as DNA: TGTGCCAGCAGTTACATAACAGGGGCGGCGGGCTACGAGCAGTACTTC.